A selection of T cell receptor beta chains follows, all from one sample in a study of T cell repertoires in cytomegalovirus infection. TCRdb re-derived calls from the reads in MiXCR, one entry per CDR3 protein. The top ten hold around 8.8% of the sample, which has more than 250,000 distinct CDR3 sequences, about 13% seen once. The sample was PBMCs. The receptors were sampled from a human donor in good health (CMV status not recorded). Some clones in this sample may be carry-over from other donors' samples. Each CDR3 is given with its conserved first and last residue. The order of the fields is J gene, V gene, CDR3 protein.

>TRBJ2-5|TRBV12-5
CASGPRNMGKETQYF
>TRBJ1-4|TRBV7-2
CASSSPTGREKLFF
>TRBJ2-1|TRBV20-1
CSAGDRRSYNEQFF
>TRBJ1-1|TRBV7-3
CASSSTGTGNTEAFF
>TRBJ2-6|TRBV19
CASSNLGANVLTF
>TRBJ2-1|TRBV7-3
CASSLNVNPGEQFF
>TRBJ2-3|TRBV5-1
CASSLEGDTQYF
>TRBJ1-5|TRBV6-2/TRBV6-3
CASSRPPPQLPQHF
>TRBJ2-7|TRBV7-2
CASSSEVGSSHEQYF
>TRBJ2-3|TRBV7-6
CASSLSRAADTQYF
>TRBJ2-5|TRBV3-1
CASSRGLAGAKTQYF
>TRBJ2-1|TRBV7-9
CASSRPSGSRDEQFF
>TRBJ2-1|TRBV28
CASSFIPVLAGDNEQFF
>TRBJ2-1|TRBV7-8
CATNPGTSGTYNEQFF
>TRBJ1-3|TRBV3-1
CASSHFSARQRLFSGNTIYF
>TRBJ1-2|TRBV28
CASISIRNYGYTF
>TRBJ2-7|TRBV7-9
CASRTTGTGTYEQYF
>TRBJ2-4|TRBV6-2/TRBV6-3
CASSYLGPKNIQYF
>TRBJ2-7|TRBV20-1
CSARAGNKDYEQYF
>TRBJ2-1|TRBV20-1
CSLRIGSIEQFF
>TRBJ2-1|TRBV6-6
CASTQGGANEQFF
>TRBJ2-3|TRBV6-5
CASSRATSDRTDTQYF
>TRBJ1-1|TRBV5-5
CASSLAPYIDTEAFF
>TRBJ2-6|TRBV10-3
CAISRDRVLSGANVLTF
>TRBJ1-1|TRBV6-5
CASSEAQRTVNTEAFF
>TRBJ2-3|TRBV12-3/TRBV12-4
CASSLDSPTDTQYF
>TRBJ2-5|TRBV28
CASSRASGETQYF